These T cell receptor beta chains were read from a single sample in a study of blood T cell repertoires in COVID-19. Profiled with immunoSEQ multiplex PCR; TCRdb holds only in-frame clones, not every one. The table lists some 300,000 clones, 88% of them singletons, with just under 1% in the top ten. The sequencing input was PBMCs or T cells enriched from blood (not recorded which). The receptors were sampled from a woman between 25 and 40 years old who had recovered from COVID-19. Each CDR3 is given with its conserved first and last residue. Each record gives: V gene, D gene, clone size, J gene, CDR3 length, CDR3 DNA, CDR3 protein. D genes are given only for firm matches. Size tells how often a clone was seen (once, few, many) or the class of an expanded clone, and some rows leave it out.

v_gene: TRBV5-6; d_gene: .; abundance: .; j_gene: TRBJ2-3; len: 16; CDR3nt: TGTGCCAGCAGCTTGTTGACAATCGACCCCTCCAATACGCAGTATTTT; CDR3aa: CASSLLTIDPSNTQYF
v_gene: TRBV7-9; d_gene: .; abundance: .; j_gene: TRBJ1-2; len: 14; CDR3nt: TGTGCCAGCAGCTTAGCGCAGGCCTACTATGGCTACACCTTC; CDR3aa: CASSLAQAYYGYTF
v_gene: TRBV9; d_gene: TRBD1; abundance: .; j_gene: TRBJ2-1; len: 15; CDR3nt: TGTGCCAGCAGCGAGGGGACAGGGTCCTACAATGAGCAGTTCTTC; CDR3aa: CASSEGTGSYNEQFF
v_gene: TRBV30; d_gene: .; abundance: .; j_gene: TRBJ1-6; len: 16; CDR3nt: TGTGCCTGGAGTGTCGACGGGGGGGGGATGCAGTCACCCCTCCACTTT; CDR3aa: CAWSVDGGGMQSPLHF
v_gene: TRBV19; d_gene: TRBD1; abundance: .; j_gene: TRBJ2-5; len: 13; CDR3nt: TGTGCCAGGCACCGGGACAGCCAAGAGACCCAGTACTTC; CDR3aa: CARHRDSQETQYF
v_gene: TRBV11-2; d_gene: TRBD2; abundance: .; j_gene: TRBJ2-1; len: 15; CDR3nt: TGTGCCAGCAGCCTACTAGCGGTGTCCTACAATGAGCAGTTCTTC; CDR3aa: CASSLLAVSYNEQFF
v_gene: TRBV5-1; d_gene: TRBD1; abundance: .; j_gene: TRBJ1-2; len: 13; CDR3nt: TGCGCCAGCAGCCTCGGACAGGGCGATGGCTACACCTTC; CDR3aa: CASSLGQGDGYTF
v_gene: TRBV27; d_gene: TRBD1; abundance: few; j_gene: TRBJ1-6; len: 14; CDR3nt: TGTGCCAGCAGCTCGACAGGGCGGGGTTCACCCCTCCACTTT; CDR3aa: CASSSTGRGSPLHF
v_gene: TRBV5-1; d_gene: .; abundance: .; j_gene: TRBJ1-2; len: 15; CDR3nt: TGCGCCAGCAGCTTGGGGGTACAGGGAGTTGATGGCTACACCTTC; CDR3aa: CASSLGVQGVDGYTF
v_gene: TRBV5-1; d_gene: .; abundance: once; j_gene: TRBJ1-5; len: 15; CDR3nt: TGCGCCAGCAGCTTCTTCCCAGGGTCGGGTCAGCCCCAGCATTTT; CDR3aa: CASSFFPGSGQPQHF
v_gene: TRBV5-1; d_gene: .; abundance: few; j_gene: TRBJ2-3; len: 13; CDR3nt: TGCGCCAGCAGCGAGGAACGGGGAGATACGCAGTATTTT; CDR3aa: CASSEERGDTQYF
v_gene: TRBV10-3; d_gene: .; abundance: .; j_gene: TRBJ1-4; len: 15; CDR3nt: TGTGCCATCAGTGATTCGGGGGGCGCGGATGAAAAACTGTTTTTT; CDR3aa: CAISDSGGADEKLFF
v_gene: TRBV5-1; d_gene: TRBD2; abundance: .; j_gene: TRBJ2-2; len: 16; CDR3nt: TGCGCCAGCAGCCCCCGGGGGGGACCGAACACCGGGGAGCTGTTTTTT; CDR3aa: CASSPRGGPNTGELFF
v_gene: TRBV11-2; d_gene: .; abundance: .; j_gene: TRBJ2-1; len: 16; CDR3nt: TGTGCCAGCAGCGTTGCCGGGACAAGATATTACAATGAGCAGTTCTTC; CDR3aa: CASSVAGTRYYNEQFF
v_gene: TRBV4-2; d_gene: TRBD1; abundance: .; j_gene: TRBJ2-5; len: 15; CDR3nt: TGTGCCAGCAGCCAAAGCATAACAGGGGAGGAGACCCAGTACTTC; CDR3aa: CASSQSITGEETQYF
v_gene: TRBV28; d_gene: TRBD1; abundance: .; j_gene: TRBJ1-1; len: 14; CDR3nt: TGTGCCAGCAGGACGGGACAGATAGGCACTGAAGCTTTCTTT; CDR3aa: CASRTGQIGTEAFF
v_gene: TRBV7-8; d_gene: .; abundance: .; j_gene: TRBJ1-5; len: 14; CDR3nt: TGTGCCAGCAGCCAGGGGTTTAGCAATCAGCCCCAGCATTTT; CDR3aa: CASSQGFSNQPQHF
v_gene: TRBV6-1; d_gene: .; abundance: .; j_gene: TRBJ2-7; len: 12; CDR3nt: TGTGCCAGCAGTGAGTGGCCCTACGAGCAGTACTTC; CDR3aa: CASSEWPYEQYF
v_gene: TRBV6-5; d_gene: .; abundance: .; j_gene: TRBJ1-4; len: 13; CDR3nt: TGTGCCACTGGCGGAACAACTAATGAAAAACTGTTTTTT; CDR3aa: CATGGTTNEKLFF
v_gene: TRBV15; d_gene: TRBD2; abundance: .; j_gene: TRBJ2-7; len: 16; CDR3nt: TGTGCCACCAGCAGAGAGTCCGCCGGGGGGACCTACGAGCAGTACTTC; CDR3aa: CATSRESAGGTYEQYF
v_gene: TRBV2; d_gene: TRBD2; abundance: .; j_gene: TRBJ2-5; len: 16; CDR3nt: TGTGCCAGCAGTGGAGGATGGCGGGAGGGCCAAGAGACCCAGTACTTC; CDR3aa: CASSGGWREGQETQYF
v_gene: TRBV6-6; d_gene: TRBD1; abundance: .; j_gene: TRBJ1-4; len: 13; CDR3nt: TGTGCCACCTATGACAGGGTCTACGAAAAACTGTTTTTT; CDR3aa: CATYDRVYEKLFF
v_gene: TRBV24-1; d_gene: .; abundance: few; j_gene: TRBJ1-4; len: 16; CDR3nt: TGTGCCACCAGTGATACCAGACAGGTCGGTGGTGAAAAACTGTTTTTT; CDR3aa: CATSDTRQVGGEKLFF
v_gene: TRBV28; d_gene: .; abundance: .; j_gene: TRBJ2-7; len: 12; CDR3nt: TGTGCCAGCAGTTTAGGGGCGGAGGGTGTTCACTTC; CDR3aa: CASSLGAEGVHF
v_gene: TRBV19; d_gene: .; abundance: .; j_gene: TRBJ1-5; len: 15; CDR3nt: TGTGCCAGTAGTATTGATGGGAGCGACAATCAGCCCCAGCATTTT; CDR3aa: CASSIDGSDNQPQHF
v_gene: TRBV15; d_gene: .; abundance: .; j_gene: TRBJ2-5; len: 14; CDR3nt: TGTGCCACCAGCAGAGATCACACCCAAGAGACCCAGTACTTC; CDR3aa: CATSRDHTQETQYF
v_gene: TRBV6-5; d_gene: TRBD1; abundance: .; j_gene: TRBJ1-5; len: 14; CDR3nt: TGTGCCAGCAGTTACCGACAGGGGAATCAGCCCCAGCATTTT; CDR3aa: CASSYRQGNQPQHF
v_gene: TRBV20-1; d_gene: .; abundance: .; j_gene: TRBJ1-2; len: 12; CDR3nt: TGCAGTGCTAGTTACATTAACTATGGCTACACCTTC; CDR3aa: CSASYINYGYTF
v_gene: TRBV5-1; d_gene: .; abundance: .; j_gene: TRBJ2-2; len: 11; CDR3nt: TGCGCCAGCAGCCTGTCCGGGGAGCTGTTTTTT; CDR3aa: CASSLSGELFF
v_gene: TRBV7-8; d_gene: TRBD1; abundance: once; j_gene: TRBJ1-5; len: 14; CDR3nt: TGTGCCAGCAGCCTGACAGGGAGTTATCAGCCCCAGCATTTT; CDR3aa: CASSLTGSYQPQHF
v_gene: TRBV27; d_gene: TRBD2; abundance: .; j_gene: TRBJ2-3; len: 17; CDR3nt: TGTGCCAGCAGTTCCCCCCTCATCCCTAGCGGGAGGGATACGCAGTATTTT; CDR3aa: CASSSPLIPSGRDTQYF